The rows below give T cell receptor beta chains drawn from one sample of a study of T-cell reconstitution after alpha-beta-depleted transplantation in children. TCRdb itself ran the PCR reads through MiXCR, one entry per CDR3 protein. The sample holds approximately 500,000 distinct CDR3 sequences; about a quarter are singletons and the top ten take around 36%. This specimen consisted of PBMCs, obtained before TCRalphabeta/CD19-depleted stem cell transplant. The receptors originated from a boy younger than two with Wiskott-Aldrich syndrome, due to receive a stem cell transplant. CDR3s include the opening cysteine and the closing phenylalanine or tryptophan. A D gene is named only where the DNA matches it firmly. Clone size is stated in some rows and not others, as once, few, many or a class when expanded.

TRBD2 | few | TRBJ2-5 | TRBV12-3/TRBV12-4 | CASSLGGRAGETQYF | TGTGCCAGCAGTTTAGGCGGGAGGGCCGGAGAGACCCAGTACTTC
TRBD2 | NA | TRBJ2-1 | TRBV5-1 | CASSPGLVTHNEQFF | TGCGCCAGCAGCCCGGGACTAGTTACCCACAATGAGCAGTTCTTC
TRBD2 | few | TRBJ2-1 | TRBV24-1 | CATSSTSGGNEQFF | TGTGCCACCAGTTCGACTAGCGGGGGCAATGAGCAGTTCTTC
NA | few | TRBJ2-7 | TRBV7-8 | CASSSGTSYEQYF | TGTGCCAGCAGCTCCGGGACTTCCTACGAGCAGTACTTC
TRBD1 | NA | TRBJ2-1 | TRBV2 | CASSVLSGTGLGNEQFF | TGTGCCAGCAGTGTCCTATCCGGGACAGGATTGGGCAATGAGCAGTTCTTC
TRBD2 | NA | TRBJ2-1 | TRBV7-6 | CASSLSGLAASYNEQFF | TGTGCCAGCAGCTTAAGTGGACTAGCGGCCTCCTACAATGAGCAGTTCTTC
NA | NA | TRBJ1-5 | TRBV28 | CASSLDRYQPQHF | TGTGCCAGCAGTTTAGACAGATATCAGCCCCAGCATTTT
NA | NA | TRBJ2-7 | TRBV10-3 | CAISEGPAFYEQYF | TGTGCCATCAGTGAGGGTCCAGCCTTCTACGAGCAGTACTTC
NA | NA | TRBJ2-7 | TRBV20-1 | CSGTGNSYEQYF | TGCAGTGGAACAGGTAACTCCTACGAGCAGTACTTC
TRBD2 | NA | TRBJ2-7 | TRBV4-1 | CASSQGRSGRFYEQYF | TGCGCCAGCAGCCAAGGAAGGAGCGGGAGGTTTTACGAGCAGTACTTC
NA | few | TRBJ2-7 | TRBV11-2 | CASSLGQDHSYEQYF | TGTGCCAGCAGCTTAGGACAGGACCACTCCTACGAGCAGTACTTC
NA | few | TRBJ2-3 | TRBV9 | CASGVSGGSTDTQYF | TGTGCCAGCGGGGTCTCCGGAGGCAGCACAGATACGCAGTATTTT
NA | few | TRBJ2-1 | TRBV3-1 | CASSRLQRGITNEQFF | TGTGCCAGCAGCCGACTACAGCGCGGGATAACCAATGAGCAGTTCTTC
TRBD2 | NA | TRBJ2-5 | TRBV5-1 | CASSRWEGRETQYF | TGCGCCAGCAGCAGGTGGGAGGGCCGAGAGACCCAGTACTTC
NA | few | TRBJ2-7 | TRBV20-1 | CSAIIAGAFSYEQYF | TGCAGTGCCATCATCGCAGGGGCATTCTCCTACGAGCAGTACTTC
TRBD2 | NA | TRBJ2-1 | TRBV20-1 | CSALHTGGNDEQFF | TGCAGTGCGCTACATACGGGAGGAAACGATGAGCAGTTCTTC
NA | NA | TRBJ2-7 | TRBV28 | CASRRIDEQYF | TGTGCCAGCAGGAGGATAGACGAGCAGTACTTC
TRBD1 | NA | TRBJ2-1 | TRBV18 | CASSTTGVSSYNEQFF | TGTGCCAGCTCAACGACAGGGGTTAGCTCCTACAATGAGCAGTTCTTC
TRBD2 | NA | TRBJ2-7 | TRBV5-1 | CASSSTQREYEQYF | TGCGCCAGCAGCTCAACTCAGCGGGAGTACGAGCAGTACTTC
NA | NA | TRBJ2-3 | TRBV14 | CASSQGRTPSTDTQYF | TGTGCCAGCAGCCAAGGGCGGACACCTTCCACAGATACGCAGTATTTT
NA | few | TRBJ1-4 | TRBV29-1 | CSVDQGHEKLFF | TGCAGCGTTGATCAGGGTCATGAAAAACTGTTTTTT
NA | NA | TRBJ2-7 | TRBV4-2 | CASSQDKVPATYEQYF | TGTGCCAGCAGCCAAGATAAAGTACCCGCTACCTACGAGCAGTACTTC
NA | NA | TRBJ2-3 | TRBV27 | CASSSLPGSGTDTQYF | TGTGCCAGCAGTTCCCTTCCGGGGAGCGGCACAGATACGCAGTATTTT
TRBD2 | few | TRBJ2-7 | TRBV7-2 | CASSPMGEGLYEQYF | TGTGCCAGCAGCCCTATGGGGGAGGGCCTTTACGAGCAGTACTTC
TRBD2 | NA | TRBJ2-7 | TRBV20-1 | CSAEKGTSGSYEQYF | TGCAGTGCCGAGAAAGGGACTAGCGGCTCCTACGAGCAGTACTTC
NA | few | TRBJ2-7 | TRBV18 | CASSPLGEEQYF | TGTGCCAGCTCACCCCTAGGGGAAGAGCAGTACTTC
NA | NA | TRBJ2-3 | TRBV20-1 | CSARAPLGTDTQYF | TGCAGTGCTAGAGCCCCACTAGGAACAGATACGCAGTATTTT
NA | NA | TRBJ2-7 | TRBV20-1 | CSARKGGGGRSNEQYF | TGCAGTGCTAGAAAGGGAGGGGGAGGGAGATCCAACGAGCAGTACTTC
NA | NA | TRBJ2-7 | TRBV29-1 | CSAKSDYEQYF | TGCAGCGCCAAGAGCGACTACGAGCAGTACTTC
NA | few | TRBJ2-1 | TRBV29-1 | CSVAAGELYEQFF | TGCAGCGTTGCCGCGGGCGAACTCTATGAGCAGTTCTTC
TRBD1 | few | TRBJ2-1 | TRBV3-1 | CASSRSYRGLGNEQFF | TGTGCCAGCAGCAGATCGTACAGGGGGCTTGGCAATGAGCAGTTCTTC
TRBD2 | few | TRBJ2-1 | TRBV20-1 | CSARAAREILYEQFF | TGCAGTGCTAGAGCCGCGCGGGAGATCCTCTATGAGCAGTTCTTC
NA | few | TRBJ2-4 | TRBV28 | CASSSSRGGNIQYF | TGTGCCAGCAGTTCATCCCGCGGTGGAAACATTCAGTACTTC
TRBD1 | NA | TRBJ2-7 | TRBV5-1 | CASSTGRTGAAYEQYF | TGCGCCAGCAGCACAGGAAGGACAGGGGCCGCCTACGAGCAGTACTTC
NA | few | TRBJ2-4 | TRBV2 | CASSGGRVGKNIQYF | TGTGCCAGCAGTGGGGGCCGGGTGGGCAAAAACATTCAGTACTTC
NA | few | TRBJ2-1 | TRBV9 | CASSVEGRLEQFF | TGTGCCAGCAGCGTAGAGGGTCGACTAGAGCAGTTCTTC
NA | NA | TRBJ1-1 | TRBV12-3/TRBV12-4 | CASSFRDESEAFF | TGTGCCAGCAGTTTCCGGGACGAGTCTGAAGCTTTCTTT
NA | NA | TRBJ1-1 | TRBV5-1 | CASSFNGPGLTEAFF | TGCGCCAGCAGCTTCAACGGACCGGGATTAACTGAAGCTTTCTTT
TRBD2 | few | TRBJ2-3 | TRBV12-3/TRBV12-4 | CASSLRKGLAADTQYF | TGTGCCAGCAGTCTCCGGAAGGGACTAGCAGCAGATACGCAGTATTTT
NA | few | TRBJ2-3 | TRBV5-1 | CASSLGFRDTQYF | TGCGCCAGCAGCTTAGGGTTCAGAGATACGCAGTATTTT
TRBD2 | NA | TRBJ2-7 | TRBV27 | CASSLRSSGVYEQYF | TGTGCCAGCAGTTTAAGGTCTAGCGGGGTTTACGAGCAGTACTTC
TRBD1 | NA | TRBJ2-7 | TRBV5-6 | CASSLLPRRGLEQYF | TGTGCCAGCAGCCTTTTGCCCCGTAGGGGGCTGGAGCAGTACTTC
NA | few | TRBJ2-1 | TRBV12-3/TRBV12-4 | CASSHRVHAYNEQFF | TGTGCCAGCAGTCATCGGGTGCACGCCTACAATGAGCAGTTCTTC
NA | few | TRBJ2-3 | TRBV12-3/TRBV12-4 | CASSLDPYSLFTDTQYF | TGTGCCAGCAGTCTAGACCCATACAGTTTATTTACAGATACGCAGTATTTT
TRBD2 | NA | TRBJ2-1 | TRBV20-1 | CSGRGRINEQFF | TGCAGTGGTCGCGGGAGGATTAATGAGCAGTTCTTC
NA | few | TRBJ1-6 | TRBV4-1 | CASSHATRDRAYSPLHF | TGCGCCAGCAGCCACGCAACCCGGGACCGCGCTTATTCACCCCTCCACTTT
TRBD1 | few | TRBJ1-2 | TRBV24-1 | CATSDRTGFNYGYTF | TGTGCCACCAGTGACCGGACAGGCTTTAACTATGGCTACACCTTC
TRBD2 | few | TRBJ2-7 | TRBV27 | CASSPGGTSGSSYEQYF | TGTGCCAGCAGTCCGGGGGGGACTAGCGGGAGTTCGTACGAGCAGTACTTC
TRBD1 | NA | TRBJ1-3 | TRBV15 | CATSRVGQGSTGNTIYF | TGTGCCACCAGCAGGGTTGGACAGGGTAGCACTGGAAACACCATATATTTT
NA | NA | TRBJ2-4 | TRBV27 | CASSRSAKNIQYF | TGTGCCAGCAGCCGGTCAGCCAAAAACATTCAGTACTTC
TRBD1 | NA | TRBJ1-4 | TRBV4-1 | CASSHGVTGINEKLFF | TGCGCCAGCAGCCATGGGGTGACAGGGATTAATGAAAAACTGTTTTTT
TRBD2 | NA | TRBJ2-1 | TRBV27 | CASSSGRIPYNEQFF | TGTGCCAGCAGTAGCGGGAGGATCCCCTACAATGAGCAGTTCTTC
NA | few | TRBJ1-6 | TRBV12-3/TRBV12-4 | CASGSYNSPLHF | TGTGCCAGCGGCTCCTATAATTCACCCCTCCACTTT
NA | few | TRBJ2-3 | TRBV7-3 | CASSYSGTSTDTQYF | TGTGCCAGCAGTTACAGCGGTACTAGCACAGATACGCAGTATTTT
NA | NA | TRBJ2-3 | TRBV20-1 | CSAPQDLSTDTQYF | TGCAGTGCGCCACAGGACCTCAGCACAGATACGCAGTATTTT